The T cell receptor (beta chain) under discussion was sequenced for a study of neoadjuvant anti-PD-1 for oral cavity cancer. Notes on the study in general: Treg/Th17 ratio rose with pretreatment blood and fell with post-treatment tumor TCRbeta clonality.

Only in-frame clones appear in the TCRdb table, and some are missing; sequencing was by immunoSEQ multiplex PCR. The sample has around 7,800 clones, 60% to 80% seen once. Indicated time point: after neoadjuvant nivolumab, at surgical resection. The patients had HPV-negative, locally advanced oral cavity squamous cell carcinoma. This clone was picked up a small number of times. Its antigen is undetermined. The CDR3 runs to 15 residues. CDR1 and CDR2 (germline): SGHAT, FQNNGV. With 3 bases removed from V and 3 bases from J, the gap between germline ends came to 14 bases. The TCR originated in a person aged 35 to 85 with oral cavity squamous cell carcinoma. The rearrangement uses TRBV11-2 and TRBJ2-5; weak D call: TRBD2 (6 bases). This material consisted of PBMCs, taken after nivolumab (anti-PD-1) treatment. The DNA of the CDR3 is TGTGCCAGCAGCTTCTCCGGGACTCCAGAAGAGACCCAGTACTTC. Its translation is CASSFSGTPEETQYF.